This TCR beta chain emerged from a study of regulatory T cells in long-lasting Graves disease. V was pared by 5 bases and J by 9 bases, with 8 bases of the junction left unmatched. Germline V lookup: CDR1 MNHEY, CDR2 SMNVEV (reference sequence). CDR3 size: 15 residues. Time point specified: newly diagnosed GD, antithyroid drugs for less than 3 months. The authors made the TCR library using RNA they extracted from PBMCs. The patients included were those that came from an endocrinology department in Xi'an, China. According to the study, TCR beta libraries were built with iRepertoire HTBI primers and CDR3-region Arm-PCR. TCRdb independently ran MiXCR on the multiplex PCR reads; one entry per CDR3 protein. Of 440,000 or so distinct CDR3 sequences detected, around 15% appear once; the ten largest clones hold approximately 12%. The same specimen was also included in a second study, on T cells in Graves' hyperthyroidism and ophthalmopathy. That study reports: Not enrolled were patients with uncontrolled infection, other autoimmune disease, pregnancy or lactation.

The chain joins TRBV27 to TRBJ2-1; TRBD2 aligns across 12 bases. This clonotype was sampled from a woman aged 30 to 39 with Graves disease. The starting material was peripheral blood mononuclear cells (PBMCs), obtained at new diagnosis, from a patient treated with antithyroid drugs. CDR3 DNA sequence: TGTGCCAGCAGTCGCCCTAGCGGGAGGGCCTTTGAGCAGTTCTTC. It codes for CASSRPSGRAFEQFF.